This T cell receptor (beta chain) was found in a study of cytomegalovirus exposure and HLA in healthy donors. Comment on this clone: Its antigen is still unknown.

The CDR3 is 15 residues long. CDR1 SEHNR and CDR2 FQNEAQ come from the germline V gene (reference sequence). Unmatched junction bases numbered 6, after V lost 1 base and J lost 6 bases. Amplification used 60 Vbeta primers and 13 Jbeta primers. The assay was immunoSEQ multiplex PCR, and TCRdb's table has in-frame clones only and misses some. The sample carries about 120,000 clones, roughly three fifths recorded once. Findings and limits, study-wide: The authors considered a cluster of highly shared sequence variants likely to be a sequencing artifact. Confirmation was obtained in vitro that a few CMV-associated chains are specific for CMV antigens. V- and J-gene trimming in TCR beta was tied to a missense DCLRE1C variant by an analysis performed later. Indistinguishable V segments, including TRBV6-2 and TRBV6-3, were excluded.

Sequencing used PBMCs. This clonotype originated in a woman aged 40 to 50 in good health and CMV-seropositive. The chain combines TRBV7-9 with TRBJ2-7, with 10 bases identical to TRBD1. The CDR3 bases are TGTGCCAGCAGCTTAGGGTGGACAGGGGGGGTCGAGCAGTACTTC. Translation: CASSLGWTGGVEQYF.